This T cell receptor beta chain came from a study of blood T cells in healthy people across ages. V was cut by 0 bases and J by 1 base, with 11 bases left in between. CDR3 length: 16 residues. Germline CDR1 is MRHNA and CDR2 is SNTAGT. It was with a sample-barcoded 5' primer and a J-beta primer mix that a second PCR of roughly 6 to 12 cycles was run. All samples yielded 2.5 million or more CDR3-containing paired-end reads. TCRdb passed the 5' RACE reads through MiXCR, listing each CDR3 protein once. The sample includes around 1.5 million distinct CDR3 sequences, around 55% seen only once; the top ten take over 5.5%.

The clonotype originates from a man younger than 30 in good health. J is TRBJ2-3 and V is TRBV6-4; D is ambiguous. The sample taken for sequencing was blood. The CDR3 here is CASSDSIGFGTDTQYF. As DNA, the CDR3 is TGTGCCAGCAGTGACTCGATAGGGTTTGGCACAGATACGCAGTATTTT.